Sequencing of this T cell receptor beta chain was carried out in a study of T cell repertoires in cytomegalovirus infection. Overall study context: Public TCR beta signatures indicated both CMV infection and matching HLA type.

Findings and caveats of the study: Of the TCR beta families, the public ones yielded a cumulative frequency that identified carriers of CMV plus the relevant HLA.

The ends lost 4 bases at V and 4 bases at J; junction bases unmatched: 6. The CDR3 is 14 amino acids. The germline CDR1 and CDR2 sequences are MNHGY and SAAAGT. MiXCR, run by TCRdb on the reads, gives a single entry per CDR3 protein. Of some 940,000 distinct CDR3 sequences listed, 30% to 40% are singletons. To note about this clonotype: Its antigen is not known.

Sequencing used cultured CD8+ T cells from PBMCs, obtained from culture after CMV antigen stimulation. The gene calls are TRBV6-8 and TRBJ1-2, with 7 bases matching TRBD1. This TCR came from a human donor in good health (CMV status not recorded). Some clones in this sample may be carry-over from other donors' samples. CDR3 nucleotides: TGTGCCAGCAGTTCGACAGGGACGGGCTATGGCTACACCTTC. It yields the protein CASSSTGTGYGYTF.